This T cell receptor (beta chain) was recorded in a study of blood T cell repertoires in COVID-19. Sequencing used immunoSEQ multiplex PCR; TCRdb keeps in-frame clones, though not all of them. The sample holds about 130,000 clones, under 85% seen once. The germline gives CDR1 SGHRS, CDR2 YFSETQ. This CDR3 has 14 residues. Deletions cut 4 bases from V and 4 bases from J, with 11 bases between. The receptor was isolated from a man aged 40-49 years with active or convalescent COVID-19. The chain recombines TRBV5-1 with TRBJ1-4; D not resolved. The source material was peripheral blood. This CDR3 reads CASSQEGSNEKLFF. For the CDR3, the DNA is TGCGCCAGCAGCCAGGAGGGCAGTAATGAAAAACTGTTTTTT.